This TCR beta chain was sequenced for a study of beta chain features in type 1 diabetes. Overall study: Age, gender, cell numbers and subset yield matched between patients and controls. Study results and caveats: Short templates might get an advantage during PCR, and this would be equal in patients and controls. Among patients with Type 1 diabetes, TCRB CDR3s were moderately but significantly shorter in every one of the four CD4+ subsets.

On this clone itself: Its antigen is unidentified.

The study reverse transcribed the entire isolated RNA, so it sequenced expressed TCRB transcripts. Clones were sequenced by immunoSEQ multiplex PCR, and TCRdb holds only the in-frame ones, with some missing. The profile shows around 160,000 clones, roughly 8% of them singletons. CDR1 LGHNA and CDR2 YNFKEQ come from the germline V gene. V lost 0 bases to trimming and J lost 5 bases, with 14 bases between them. This CDR3 contains 16 residues. Researchers reported sorting CD4+ naive, central memory, regulatory and stem cell-like memory cells via CD45RO/CCR7/CD25/CD127/CD95/CD27. This TCR derives from a young woman with type 1 diabetes. The V call is TRBV4-2, the J call TRBJ1-5; no clear D gene. The specimen sequenced was central memory CD4+ T cells from blood. The CDR3 region is CASSQDHPSPHQPQHF. DNA of the CDR3: TGTGCCAGCAGCCAAGATCACCCCAGTCCCCATCAGCCCCAGCATTTT.